The clone carrying this T cell receptor beta chain was observed many times. These data are taken from a study of response to subunit inactivated influenza vaccine. Trimming at V came to 4 bases and at J to 1 base, leaving 6 bases not matched to a gene. CDR3 length: 15 residues. Germline CDR1 and CDR2: SGHRS and YFSETQ. TCRdb ran MiXCR on the RT-PCR reads and lists one entry per CDR3 protein. The data show roughly 540,000 distinct CDR3 sequences, around 25% seen once. The same specimen was also included in a second study, on T cells expressing NK-cell markers. That report notes: Libraries used 5'RACE template switching adding universal primer site and UMIs. Seven of eight sequenced donors tested HCMV-seropositive; one tested seronegative. The leading position in the CD3+CD56-NKG2C+ fraction of a few donors also went to these clonotypes.

Specimen: CD4+ T cells sorted from PBMCs, collected 11 to 12 days after vaccination. The V and J genes are TRBV5-1 and TRBJ2-5, with 8 nucleotides matching TRBD1. This TCR came from a man over 45 who received an inactivated influenza vaccine. CDR3 DNA: TGCGCCAGCAGCACTGCCCAGGGGGCCCAAGAGACCCAGTACTTC. Translation: CASSTAQGAQETQYF.